This T cell receptor beta chain stems from a study of post-analysis software for immune sequencing data. Study-level background: The patients showed relapsing-remitting, secondary progressive and progressive-relapsing multiple sclerosis courses. The study, taken as a whole, reports: Diversity measured as normalized Chao1 was significantly lower in multiple sclerosis patients than in controls. Same-batch preparations were strongly co-clustered by F measure. Controls had lower frequencies than patients of a few TRBV segments, which included TRBV5-6, TRBV5-1 and TRBV20-1.

This clonotype has ten or more counts. Its antigen is not known. Prepared libraries of TCR beta cDNA carried unique molecular identifiers. One entry per CDR3 protein results from TCRdb running MiXCR on the PCR reads. The table lists a few hundred thousand distinct CDR3 sequences, just over 35% of them singletons. The CDR3 runs to 13 residues. The V and J ends lost 8 bases and 8 bases, in that order; junction bases with no gene match: 8. Germline CDR1 is MDHEN and CDR2 is SYDVKM. This TCR was sampled from a girl aged 10 to 17 with multiple sclerosis. Sequenced: blood. V usage is TRBV28 and J usage is TRBJ1-2; the match to TRBD1 covers 10 bases. This CDR3 is CASAWDRGRGYTF. CDR3 DNA: TGTGCCAGCGCCTGGGACAGGGGACGAGGCTACACCTTC.